This TCR beta chain was obtained from a study of T cell clonotyping in hematopoietic cell transplantation. Germline-derived CDR1 and CDR2 are SQVTM and ANQGSEA. The V and J ends lost 6 bases and 1 base respectively, with 12 bases between them. The CDR3 is 13 amino acids. Sequenced by immunoSEQ multiplex PCR; TCRdb stores in-frame clones only, minus some. The table includes some 10,000 clones, about 97% detected once. The V and J genes are TRBV29-1 and TRBJ1-1; D may be TRBD1 (6 bases). Material: peripheral blood mononuclear cells, obtained 100 days after allogeneic stem cell transplant. This TCR was sampled from a male patient in his sixties or seventies who had an allogeneic stem cell transplant from a related donor, so the T cells may come from the graft donor. Some clones in this sample may be carry-over from other donors' samples. The CDR3 nucleotides read TGCAGCGTCAAGGACAGACCGAACACTGAAGCTTTCTTT. It encodes CSVKDRPNTEAFF. Drawing the rest from reference TRBV29-1 and TRBJ1-1, the complete variable domain is SAVISQKPSRDICQRGTSLTIQCQVDSQVTMMFWYRQQPGQSLTLIATANQGSEATYESGFVIDKFPISRPNLTFSTLTVSNMSPEDSSIYLCSVKDRPNTEAFFGQGTRLTVV.